Below are 6 T cell receptor beta chains sequenced from a single sample in a study of patients and donors after allogeneic stem cell transplantation. TCRdb reanalysed the RT-PCR reads using MiXCR and keeps one entry per CDR3 protein. Of 150,000 to 200,000 distinct CDR3 sequences detected, over 25% appear once; the ten largest clones hold roughly 3%. Sequenced input: blood, either unsorted or a sorted T cell fraction (not recorded which). The receptors stem from a human donor who was either an allogeneic HSCT recipient or a stem cell or donor lymphocyte infusion donor (not recorded which). It is not recorded whose cells these are; they may come from a transplant donor.

This clonotype was recorded a few times. The rearrangement links TRBV5-5 to TRBJ1-1; 9 nucleotides match TRBD1. Germline V CDR1 and CDR2: SGHKS, YYEKEE (reference sequence). The CDR3 spans 18 residues. V trimming: 1 base; J trimming: 0 bases; junction bases outside the gene matches: 10. The chain's CDR3 is CASSLYPGTGTLNTEAFF. The CDR3 bases are TGTGCCAGCAGCTTGTACCCCGGGACAGGGACCTTGAACACTGAAGCTTTCTTT.

J is TRBJ1-1 and V is TRBV20-1; perhaps TRBD1 as D (6 bases). Looked up from germline, CDR1 is DFQATT and CDR2 is SNEGSKA (reference sequence). This CDR3 has 14 residues. V lost 2 bases to trimming and J lost 1 base, with 11 bases between them. The CDR3 loop reads CSARLGGGNTEAFF. CDR3 sequence (DNA): TGCAGTGCTAGATTAGGGGGAGGGAACACTGAAGCTTTCTTT.

The rearrangement uses TRBV4-3 and TRBJ2-3; D assignment may be TRBD1 or TRBD2 (5 bases each). Between the trimmed V and J ends, which lost 3 bases and 4 bases, there was a span of 14 bases. The CDR3 has 15 amino acids. Germline V gene sequence: CDR1 LGHNA, CDR2 YSLEER. DNA for the CDR3: TGCGCCAGCAGCCATCCCGGGACCGGCGCAGATACGCAGTATTTT. Its translation is CASSHPGTGADTQYF.

The chain recombines TRBV29-1 with TRBJ2-3; D is unclear. The germline CDR1 and CDR2 sequences are SQVTM and ANQGSEA. CDR3 length: 12 residues. V was shortened by 6 bases and J by 1 base, with 8 bases between the two germline ends. The CDR3 region has the DNA TGCAGCGTAGGCCCACGCACAGATACGCAGTATTTT. Its translation is CSVGPRTDTQYF.

This chain links TRBV20-1 with TRBJ1-1, with D tentatively TRBD1 (5 bases). CDR3 length: 14 amino acids. CDR1 DFQATT and CDR2 SNEGSKA come from the germline V gene (reference sequence). V was pared by 5 bases and J by 1 base, with 14 bases between. CDR3 bases: TGCAGTGCTCCCCTCGGGGGGGGGAACACTGAAGCTTTCTTT. It is translated as CSAPLGGGNTEAFF.

This clonotype was seen a few times. The J gene is TRBJ1-1, the V gene TRBV7-9; 7 bases are shared with TRBD1. The germline V gene encodes CDR1 SEHNR and CDR2 FQNEAQ (reference sequence). Trimming took 2 bases from V and 5 from J; bases not matched to a gene: 5. This CDR3 is 14 amino acids long. For the CDR3, the DNA is TGTGCCAGCAGCTTACAGGGGGGAGAAACTGAAGCTTTCTTT. Its protein is CASSLQGGETEAFF.